Each of the 8 T cell receptor beta chains below was sequenced from the same sample in a study of identical twins. A single record per CDR3 protein comes from TCRdb applying MiXCR to the 5' RACE reads. The repertoire includes roughly 1.6 million distinct CDR3 sequences, under 35% of them detected once, and 0.27% sits in the top ten. Sequencing input: cord blood. These receptors originate from a newborn girl in good health.

The chain has TRBV5-1 and TRBJ2-7; D unclear. From germline, CDR1 is SGHRS and CDR2 YFSETQ. V lost 4 bases to trimming and J lost 2 bases, with 13 bases between them. The CDR3 covers 14 residues. The CDR3 is CASSPRPGAYEQYF. The CDR3 DNA reads as TGCGCCAGCAGCCCCCGACCAGGCGCCTACGAGCAGTACTTC.

Only a few counts were recorded for this clonotype. The germline gene is not matched at one end of the junction; a read error may be the cause. V and J are TRBV12-3 or TRBV12-4 and TRBJ2-7; D is perhaps TRBD1 (5 bases). This CDR3 has 14 residues. In nucleotides, the CDR3 is TGTGCCAGCAGTTTCAGGGTAAAAACCTACGAACAGTACTTC. Its translation is CASSFRVKTYEQYF.

This clonotype came up many times. The chain couples TRBV29-1 to TRBJ2-7; D is unclear. This CDR3 region has 13 residues. V was pared by 1 base and J by 3 bases, with 10 bases between. CDR1 SQVTM and CDR2 ANQGSEA come from the germline V gene. CDR3 sequence (DNA): TGCAGCGTTGAAGCCGGAACCCACTACGAGCAGTACTTC. Translated: CSVEAGTHYEQYF.

This clonotype was picked up many times. J is TRBJ2-3 and V is TRBV10-3, with 9 bases that match TRBD1. J was trimmed by 7 bases and V by 7 bases; bases with no gene match: 6. Germline CDR1 is ENHRY and CDR2 is SYGVKD. The CDR3 has 13 amino acids. Here the CDR3 DNA reads TGTGCCATCAAAGGGACAGGGTGCAATACGCAGTATTTT. This sequence encodes CAIKGTGCNTQYF.

This clonotype was counted only a few times. The V and J genes are TRBV27 and TRBJ1-2; possible D gene TRBD1, 6 bases. V was clipped by 6 bases and J by 8 bases, with 19 bases between them. This CDR3 spans 14 amino acids. Germline loops: CDR1 MNHEY, CDR2 SMNVEV (reference sequence). The CDR3 DNA reads TGTGCCAGCAGGGGTTACAGGGAAGCGAGAGGCTACACCTTC. Amino acid sequence: CASRGYREARGYTF.

This chain joins TRBV4-2 and TRBJ2-7; no reliable D call. Per the germline V gene, CDR1 is LGHNA and CDR2 is YNFKEQ. Deletions cut 0 bases from V and 4 bases from J, with 7 bases between. The CDR3 is made up of 13 amino acids. The CDR3 DNA sequence: TGTGCCAGCAGCCAAGAGCGGCCTTACGAGCAGTACTTC. Translating gives CASSQERPYEQYF.

With respect to this clonotype: One end of the junction varies from germline; a read error may be responsible. The J gene is TRBJ1-4, the V gene TRBV7-2; possibly TRBD1 for D (5 bases). Per the germline V gene, CDR1 is SGHTA and CDR2 is FQGNSA. The CDR3 runs to 16 residues. The DNA for the CDR3 is TGTGCCAGCAGCTTACAAGACAGAAGGACTAATGAAAGACTGTTTTTT. Translation gives CASSLQDRRTNERLFF.

J is TRBJ2-1 and V is TRBV5-1, with 14 bases matching TRBD2. The CDR3 totals 15 residues. V shed 7 bases and J 13 bases; nucleotides not matched to a gene: 13. CDR1 SGHRS and CDR2 YFSETQ come from the germline V gene. In DNA, the CDR3 is TGCGCCAGCGGTTCCCCGGGACTAGCGGGAGAGTCCCAGTTCTTC. It yields the protein CASGSPGLAGESQFF.